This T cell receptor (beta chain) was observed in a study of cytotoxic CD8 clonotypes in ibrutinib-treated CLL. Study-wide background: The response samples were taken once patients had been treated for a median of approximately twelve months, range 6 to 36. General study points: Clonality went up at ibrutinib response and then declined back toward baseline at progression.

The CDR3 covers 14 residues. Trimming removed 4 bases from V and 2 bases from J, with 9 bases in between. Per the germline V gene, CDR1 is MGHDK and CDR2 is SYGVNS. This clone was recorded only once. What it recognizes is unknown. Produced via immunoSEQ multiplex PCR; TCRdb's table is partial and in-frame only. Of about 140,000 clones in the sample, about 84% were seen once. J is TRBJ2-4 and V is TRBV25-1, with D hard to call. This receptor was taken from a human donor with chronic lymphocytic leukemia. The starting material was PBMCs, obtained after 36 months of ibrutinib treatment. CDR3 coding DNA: TGTGCCAGCAGTGCGCTGCAGTCCAAAAACATTCAGTACTTC. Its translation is CASSALQSKNIQYF.